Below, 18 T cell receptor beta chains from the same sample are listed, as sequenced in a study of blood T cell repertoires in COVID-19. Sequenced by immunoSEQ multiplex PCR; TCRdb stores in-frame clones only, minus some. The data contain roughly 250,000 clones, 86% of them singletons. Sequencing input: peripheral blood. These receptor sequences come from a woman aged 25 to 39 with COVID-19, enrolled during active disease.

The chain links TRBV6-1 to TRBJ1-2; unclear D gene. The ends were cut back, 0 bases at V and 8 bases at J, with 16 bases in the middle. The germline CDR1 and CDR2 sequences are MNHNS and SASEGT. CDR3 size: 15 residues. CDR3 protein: CASSEARTRRRGYTF. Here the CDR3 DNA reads TGTGCCAGCAGTGAAGCGCGGACGCGACGGAGGGGCTACACCTTC.

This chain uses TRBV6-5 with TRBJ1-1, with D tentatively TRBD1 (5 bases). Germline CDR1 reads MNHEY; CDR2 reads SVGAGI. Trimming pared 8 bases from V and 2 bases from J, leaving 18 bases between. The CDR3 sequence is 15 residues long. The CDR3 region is CASFSTPTVNTEAFF. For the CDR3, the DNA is TGTGCCAGCTTCTCCACCCCGACAGTCAACACTGAAGCTTTCTTT.

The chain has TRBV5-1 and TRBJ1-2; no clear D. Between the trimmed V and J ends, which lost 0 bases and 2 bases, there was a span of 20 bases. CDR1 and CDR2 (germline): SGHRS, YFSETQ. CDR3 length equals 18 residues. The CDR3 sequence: CASSLGPTDLGGNYGYTF. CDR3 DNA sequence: TGCGCCAGCAGCTTGGGTCCCACGGACCTAGGAGGAAACTATGGCTACACCTTC.

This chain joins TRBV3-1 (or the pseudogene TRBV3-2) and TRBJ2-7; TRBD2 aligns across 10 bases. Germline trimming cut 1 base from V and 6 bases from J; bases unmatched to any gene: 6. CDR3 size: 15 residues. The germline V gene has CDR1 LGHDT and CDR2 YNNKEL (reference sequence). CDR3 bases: TGTGCCAGCAGCCAAGGAGCGGGGGGGGGAGCCGAGCAGTACTTC. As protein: CASSQGAGGGAEQYF.

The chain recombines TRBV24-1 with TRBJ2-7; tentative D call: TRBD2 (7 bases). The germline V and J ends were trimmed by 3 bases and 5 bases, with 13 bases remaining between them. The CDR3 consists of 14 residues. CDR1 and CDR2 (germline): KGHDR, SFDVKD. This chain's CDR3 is CATSDGGGPHEQYF. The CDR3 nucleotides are TGTGCCACCAGTGATGGGGGGGGCCCCCACGAGCAGTACTTC.

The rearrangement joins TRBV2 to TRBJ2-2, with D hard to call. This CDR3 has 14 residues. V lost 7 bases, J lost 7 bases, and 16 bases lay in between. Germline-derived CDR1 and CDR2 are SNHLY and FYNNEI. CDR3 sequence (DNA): TGTGCCAGCATCTCCCACACCGCAGGCGGGGAGCTGTTTTTT. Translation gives CASISHTAGGELFF.

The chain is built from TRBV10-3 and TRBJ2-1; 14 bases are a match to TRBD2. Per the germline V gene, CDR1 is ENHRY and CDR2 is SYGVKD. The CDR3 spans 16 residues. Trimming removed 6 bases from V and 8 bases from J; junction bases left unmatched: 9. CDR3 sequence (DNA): TGTGCCATCAGGTGGACTAGCGGGGGGCATAGCGATGAGCAGTTCTTC. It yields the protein CAIRWTSGGHSDEQFF.

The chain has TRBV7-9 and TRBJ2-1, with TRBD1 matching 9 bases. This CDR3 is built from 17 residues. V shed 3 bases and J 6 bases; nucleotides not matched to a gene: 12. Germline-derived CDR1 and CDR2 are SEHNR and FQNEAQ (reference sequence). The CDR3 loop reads CASSLYRGHDLSNEQFF. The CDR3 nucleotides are TGTGCCAGCAGCTTGTACAGGGGGCACGACCTGAGCAATGAGCAGTTCTTC.

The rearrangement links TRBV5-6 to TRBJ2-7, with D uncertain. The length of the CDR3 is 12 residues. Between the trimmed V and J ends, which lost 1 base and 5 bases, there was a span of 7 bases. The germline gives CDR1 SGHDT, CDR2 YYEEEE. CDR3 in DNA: TGTGCCAGCAGCTTGATGTCGGACGAGCAGTACTTC. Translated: CASSLMSDEQYF.

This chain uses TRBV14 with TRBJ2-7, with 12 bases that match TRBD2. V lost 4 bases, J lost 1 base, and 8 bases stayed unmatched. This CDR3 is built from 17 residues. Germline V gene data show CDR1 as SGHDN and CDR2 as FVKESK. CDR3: CASSRGLAGHFSYEQYF. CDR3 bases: TGTGCCAGCAGCCGAGGACTAGCGGGGCACTTTTCCTACGAGCAGTACTTC. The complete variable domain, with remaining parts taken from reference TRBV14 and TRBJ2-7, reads EAGVTQFPSHSVIEKGQTVTLRCDPISGHDNLYWYRRVMGKEIKFLLHFVKESKQDESGMPNNRFLAERTGGTYSTLKVQPAELEDSGVYFCASSRGLAGHFSYEQYFGPGTRLTVT.

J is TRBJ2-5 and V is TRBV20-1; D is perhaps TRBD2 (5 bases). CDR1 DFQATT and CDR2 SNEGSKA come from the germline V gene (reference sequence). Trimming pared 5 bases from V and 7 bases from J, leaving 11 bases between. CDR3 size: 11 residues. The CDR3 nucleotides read TGCAGTGCTGCAGGACTGGGGACCCAGTACTTC. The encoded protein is CSAAGLGTQYF.

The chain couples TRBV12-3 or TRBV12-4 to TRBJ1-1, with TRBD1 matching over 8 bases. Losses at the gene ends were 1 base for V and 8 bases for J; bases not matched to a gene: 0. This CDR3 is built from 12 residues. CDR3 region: CASSLGDREAFF. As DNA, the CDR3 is TGTGCCAGCAGTTTAGGGGACAGGGAAGCTTTCTTT.

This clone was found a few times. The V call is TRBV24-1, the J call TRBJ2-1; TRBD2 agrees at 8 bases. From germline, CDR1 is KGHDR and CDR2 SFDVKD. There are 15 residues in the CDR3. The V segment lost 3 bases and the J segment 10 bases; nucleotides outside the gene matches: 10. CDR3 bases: TGTGCCACCAGTGATAAAAGGACTAGCATCAGCGAGCAGTTCTTC. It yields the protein CATSDKRTSISEQFF.

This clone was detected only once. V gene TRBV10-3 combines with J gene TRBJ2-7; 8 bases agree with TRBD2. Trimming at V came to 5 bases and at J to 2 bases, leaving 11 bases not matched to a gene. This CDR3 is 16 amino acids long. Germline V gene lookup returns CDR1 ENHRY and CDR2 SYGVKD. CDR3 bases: TGTGCCATCAGTCCGGGACTAGTGGAAGAAGCCTACGAGCAGTACTTC. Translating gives CAISPGLVEEAYEQYF.

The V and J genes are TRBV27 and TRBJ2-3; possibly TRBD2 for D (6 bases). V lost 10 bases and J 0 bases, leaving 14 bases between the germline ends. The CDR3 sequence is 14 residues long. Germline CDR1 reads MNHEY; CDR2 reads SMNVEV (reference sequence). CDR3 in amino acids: CAMLGGSSTDTQYF. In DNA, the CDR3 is TGTGCCATGTTGGGGGGTTCTAGCACAGATACGCAGTATTTT.

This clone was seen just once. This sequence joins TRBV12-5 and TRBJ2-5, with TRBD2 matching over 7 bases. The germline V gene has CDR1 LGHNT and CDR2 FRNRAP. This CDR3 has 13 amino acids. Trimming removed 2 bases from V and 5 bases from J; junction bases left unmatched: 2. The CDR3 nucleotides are TGTGCTAGTGGTTTGTGGGGGGGGGAGACCCAGTACTTC. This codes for CASGLWGGETQYF.

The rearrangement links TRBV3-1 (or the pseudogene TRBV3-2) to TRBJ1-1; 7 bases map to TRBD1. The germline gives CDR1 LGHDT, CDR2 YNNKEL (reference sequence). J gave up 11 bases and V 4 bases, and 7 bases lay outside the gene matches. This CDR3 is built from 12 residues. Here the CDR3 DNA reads TGTGCCAGCAGCCGCCGAGGGACAGCCGCTTTCTTT. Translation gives CASSRRGTAAFF.

CDR3 nucleotides: TGTGCCAGCAGCTTGGGACAGGGAACCGTCCTGACTTTC. This translates into CASSLGQGTVLTF. The chain recombines TRBV5-6 with TRBJ2-6, with 7 bases that match TRBD1. The CDR3 covers 13 residues. Germline loops: CDR1 SGHDT, CDR2 YYEEEE. J gave up 12 bases and V 0 bases, and 3 bases lay outside the gene matches.